This T cell receptor beta chain was recovered during a study of regulatory T cells in long-lasting Graves disease. Findings and limits, study-wide: Patients with persistent Graves' had lower TCR diversity than newly diagnosed patients.

Turning to this clonotype: Its cognate antigen is unknown.

The time point: persistent/refractory GD, antithyroid drugs over 5 years with positive TRAb. Extracted RNA from PBMCs served as the source of the TCR library. V was clipped by 6 bases and J by 3 bases; unmatched bases: 6. The CDR3 extends over 13 amino acids. Germline V gene sequence: CDR1 SQVTM, CDR2 ANQGSEA. Researchers made TCR beta libraries by using iRepertoire HTBI primers and running Arm-PCR on CDR3 regions. MiXCR was run by TCRdb on the multiplex PCR reads, yielding one entry per CDR3 protein. The sample consists of about 290,000 distinct CDR3 sequences, 22% of them appearing once. The V and J genes are TRBV29-1 and TRBJ2-5; 8 bases fit TRBD1. The TCR originated in a female donor with Graves disease. The input for sequencing was peripheral blood mononuclear cells (PBMCs), taken when the disease was refractory, from a patient treated with antithyroid drugs. CDR3 protein: CSVSPTGEETQYF. In DNA form, the CDR3 reads TGCAGCGTGAGCCCGACAGGGGAAGAGACCCAGTACTTC. The full variable domain, with the rest looked up from reference TRBV29-1 and TRBJ2-5, is SAVISQKPSRDICQRGTSLTIQCQVDSQVTMMFWYRQQPGQSLTLIATANQGSEATYESGFVIDKFPISRPNLTFSTLTVSNMSPEDSSIYLCSVSPTGEETQYFGPGTRLLVL.